Sequencing of this T cell receptor beta chain was carried out in a study of identical twins. The V gene's germline CDR1 is SGHKS and CDR2 YYEKEE (reference sequence). V lost 2 bases and J lost 5; bases outside the gene matches: 4. The CDR3 length is 14 residues. TCRdb re-called the 5' RACE reads with MiXCR, one entry per CDR3 protein. Counted here are under 1 million distinct CDR3 sequences, roughly an eighth occurring once; the ten biggest clones make up around 1.5%. Regarding the study as a whole: Donors were not followed over many years; analysis was cross-sectional. Out-of-frame alpha sequences common to twins exhibited an excess of low generation probability. Twins' surplus sharing was weaker for beta out-of-frame sequences.

This clonotype has more than one count but fewer than ten. Its antigen is as yet unknown. The same data also contributed to another study, on yellow fever vaccine responses in identical twins.

The sequencing sample was made of PBMCs. The sequence came from a woman aged 18-35 years in good health. The chain recombines TRBV5-5 with TRBJ2-1; 7 bases line up with TRBD2. The CDR3 here is CASSFGGTNNEQFF. Written as DNA, the CDR3 is TGTGCCAGCAGCTTTGGCGGGACTAACAATGAGCAGTTCTTC.